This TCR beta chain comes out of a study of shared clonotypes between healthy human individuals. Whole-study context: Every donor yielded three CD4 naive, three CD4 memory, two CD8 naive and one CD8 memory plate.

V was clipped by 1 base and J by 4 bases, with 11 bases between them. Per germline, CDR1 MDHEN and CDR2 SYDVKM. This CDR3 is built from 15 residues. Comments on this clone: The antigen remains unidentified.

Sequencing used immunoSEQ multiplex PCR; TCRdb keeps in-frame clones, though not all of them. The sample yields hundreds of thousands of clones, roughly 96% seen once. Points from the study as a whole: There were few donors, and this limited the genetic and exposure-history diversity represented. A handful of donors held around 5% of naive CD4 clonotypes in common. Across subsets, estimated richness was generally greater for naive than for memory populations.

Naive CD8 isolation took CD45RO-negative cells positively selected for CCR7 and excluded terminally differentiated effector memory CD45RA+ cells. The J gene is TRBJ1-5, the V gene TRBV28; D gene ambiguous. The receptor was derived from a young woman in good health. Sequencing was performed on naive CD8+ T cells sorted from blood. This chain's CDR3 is CASSLLVLGNQPQHF. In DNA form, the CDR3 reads TGTGCCAGCAGTTTATTGGTACTGGGTAATCAGCCCCAGCATTTT.